This T cell receptor (beta chain) was profiled in a study of human T cells and chemical hapten exposure. About the study: Throughout the approximately 25-week study, diphenylcyclopropenone was applied weekly to the patients' scalps. Study-level findings and limits: Patch test score was positively correlated with the counts of PT1 expanded TCRs.

This clonotype came up a few times. What it recognizes is unknown. The CDR3 has 10 residues. Germline V gene sequence: CDR1 DFQATT, CDR2 SNEGSKA (reference sequence). TCRdb reanalysed the RACE reads using MiXCR and keeps one entry per CDR3 protein. The sample holds some 52,000 distinct CDR3 sequences, approximately 11% seen once. The time point is: patch test 1, 2 weeks after DPC sensitization. Described treatment: therapeutic diphenylcyclopropenone sensitization with weekly scalp DPC. It was unfractionated whole blood from which total RNA was extracted. The sequencing here drew on whole blood, taken in connection with sensitization to the hapten diphenylcyclopropenone (DPC). The gene calls are TRBV20-1 and TRBJ1-2; no clear D. This TCR was sampled from a middle-aged woman with alopecia areata. Some clones in this sample may be carry-over from other donors' samples. The CDR3 sequence is CSGRLYGYTF. CDR3 nucleotides: TGCAGCGGGAGACTCTATGGCTACACCTTC.